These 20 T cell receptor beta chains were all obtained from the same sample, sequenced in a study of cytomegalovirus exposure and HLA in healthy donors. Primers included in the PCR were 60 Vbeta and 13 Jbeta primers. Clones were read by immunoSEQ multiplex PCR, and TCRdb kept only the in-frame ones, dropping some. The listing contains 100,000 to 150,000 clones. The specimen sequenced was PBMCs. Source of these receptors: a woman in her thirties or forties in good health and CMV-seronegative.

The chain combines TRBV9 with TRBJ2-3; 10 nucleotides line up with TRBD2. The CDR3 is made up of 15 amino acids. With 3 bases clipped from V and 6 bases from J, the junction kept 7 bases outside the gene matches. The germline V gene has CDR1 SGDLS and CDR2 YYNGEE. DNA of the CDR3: TGTGCCAGCAGCGGTAGCGGGGGGTCTCGGGATACGCAGTATTTT. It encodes CASSGSGGSRDTQYF.

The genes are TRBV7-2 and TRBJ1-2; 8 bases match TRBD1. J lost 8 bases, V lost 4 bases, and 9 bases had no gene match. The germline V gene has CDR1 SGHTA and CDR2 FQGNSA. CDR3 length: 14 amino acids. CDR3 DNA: TGTGCCAGCAGCTCATTACGGACAGGGAACGGCTACACCTTC. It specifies CASSSLRTGNGYTF.

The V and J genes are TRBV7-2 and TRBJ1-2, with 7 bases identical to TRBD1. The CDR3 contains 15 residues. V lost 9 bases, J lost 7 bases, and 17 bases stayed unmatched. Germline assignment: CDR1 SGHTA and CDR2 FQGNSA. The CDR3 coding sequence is TGTGCCAGTTCAAAACCAGGGGGTCTGGGGAGTGGCTACACCTTC. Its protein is CASSKPGGLGSGYTF. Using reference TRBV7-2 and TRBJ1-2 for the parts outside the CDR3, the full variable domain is GAGVSQSPSNKVTEKGKDVELRCDPISGHTALYWYRQSLGQGLEFLIYFQGNSAPDKSGLPSDRFSAERTGGSVSTLTIQRTQQEDSAVYLCASSKPGGLGSGYTFGSGTRLTVV.

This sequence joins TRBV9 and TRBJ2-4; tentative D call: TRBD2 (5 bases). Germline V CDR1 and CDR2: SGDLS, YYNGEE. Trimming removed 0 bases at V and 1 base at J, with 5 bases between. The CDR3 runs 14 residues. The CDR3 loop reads CASSVGGAKNIQYF. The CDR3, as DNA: TGTGCCAGCAGCGTAGGAGGGGCCAAAAACATTCAGTACTTC.

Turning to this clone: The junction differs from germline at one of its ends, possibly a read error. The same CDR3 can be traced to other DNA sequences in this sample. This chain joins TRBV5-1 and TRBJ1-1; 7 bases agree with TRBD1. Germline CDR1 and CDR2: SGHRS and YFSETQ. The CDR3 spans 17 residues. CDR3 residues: CASSSGIQGTPNTEAFF. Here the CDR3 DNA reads TGCGCCAGCAGCTCGGGAATACAGGGGACCCCGAACACTGAAGCCTTCTTT.

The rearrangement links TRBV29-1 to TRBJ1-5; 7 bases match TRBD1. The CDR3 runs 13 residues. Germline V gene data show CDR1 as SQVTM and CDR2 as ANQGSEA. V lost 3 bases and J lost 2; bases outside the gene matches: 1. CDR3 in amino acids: CSVDGQGNQPQHF. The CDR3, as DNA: TGCAGCGTTGATGGACAGGGCAATCAGCCCCAGCATTTT.

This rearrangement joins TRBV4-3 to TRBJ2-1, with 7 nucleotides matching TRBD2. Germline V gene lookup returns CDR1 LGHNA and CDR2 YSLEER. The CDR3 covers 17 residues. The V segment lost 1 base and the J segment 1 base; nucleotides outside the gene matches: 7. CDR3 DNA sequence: TGCGCCAGCAGCCAAGGGGAGCGGGGTTATTCCTACAATGAGCAGTTCTTC. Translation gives CASSQGERGYSYNEQFF.

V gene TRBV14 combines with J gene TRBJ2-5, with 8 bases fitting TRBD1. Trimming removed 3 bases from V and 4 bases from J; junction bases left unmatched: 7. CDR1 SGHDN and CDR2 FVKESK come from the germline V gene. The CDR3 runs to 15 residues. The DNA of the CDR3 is TGTGCCAGCAGCCATACAGGGGGAAGTTCAGAGACCCAGTACTTC. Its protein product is CASSHTGGSSETQYF.

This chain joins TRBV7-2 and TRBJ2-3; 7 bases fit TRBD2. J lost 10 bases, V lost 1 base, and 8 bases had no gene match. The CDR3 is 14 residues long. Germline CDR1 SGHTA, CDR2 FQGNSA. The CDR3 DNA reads TGTGCCAGCAGCTTAGGGGGGGGGAGGCAATCGCAGTATTTT. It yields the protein CASSLGGGRQSQYF.

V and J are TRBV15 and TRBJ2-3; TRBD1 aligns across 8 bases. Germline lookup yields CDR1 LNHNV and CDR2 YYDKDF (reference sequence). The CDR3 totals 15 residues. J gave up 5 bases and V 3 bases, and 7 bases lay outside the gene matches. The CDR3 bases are TGTGCCACCAGCAGGAATCAGGGGGCGGTAGATACGCAGTATTTT. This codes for CATSRNQGAVDTQYF. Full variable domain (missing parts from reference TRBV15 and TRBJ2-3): DAMVIQNPRYQVTQFGKPVTLSCSQTLNHNVMYWYQQKSSQAPKLLFHYYDKDFNNEADTPDNFQSRRPNTSFCFLDIRSPGLGDTAMYLCATSRNQGAVDTQYFGPGTRLTVL.

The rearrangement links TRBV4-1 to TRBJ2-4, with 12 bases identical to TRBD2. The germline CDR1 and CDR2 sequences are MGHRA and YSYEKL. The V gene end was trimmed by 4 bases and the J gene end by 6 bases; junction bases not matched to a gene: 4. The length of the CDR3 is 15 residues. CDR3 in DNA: TGCGCCAGCAGCCTCTCTAGCGGGGGGGTAAACATTCAGTACTTC. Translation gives CASSLSSGGVNIQYF.

The CDR3 DNA sequence: TGTGCCAGCTGGCCCCCGGGACAGTATAATTCACCCCTCCACTTT. Translating it yields CASWPPGQYNSPLHF. The gene calls are TRBV28 and TRBJ1-6; TRBD1 matches at 7 bases. V lost 8 bases to trimming and J lost 4 bases; unmatched junction nucleotides: 8. Per germline, CDR1 MDHEN and CDR2 SYDVKM. The CDR3 covers 15 residues.

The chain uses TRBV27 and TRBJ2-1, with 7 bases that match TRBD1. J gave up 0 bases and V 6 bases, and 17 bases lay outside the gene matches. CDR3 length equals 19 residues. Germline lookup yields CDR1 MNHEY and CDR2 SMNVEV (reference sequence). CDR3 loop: CASSTTAITTGYSYNEQFF. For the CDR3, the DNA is TGTGCCAGCAGCACAACCGCGATAACGACAGGGTACTCCTACAATGAGCAGTTCTTC.

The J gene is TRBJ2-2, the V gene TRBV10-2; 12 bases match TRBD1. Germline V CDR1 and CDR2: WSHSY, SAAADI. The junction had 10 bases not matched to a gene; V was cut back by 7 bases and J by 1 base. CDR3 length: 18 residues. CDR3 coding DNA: TGCGCCAGCAACCGGGACAGGGGGCTTTTAGGGAACACCGGGGAGCTGTTTTTT. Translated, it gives CASNRDRGLLGNTGELFF.

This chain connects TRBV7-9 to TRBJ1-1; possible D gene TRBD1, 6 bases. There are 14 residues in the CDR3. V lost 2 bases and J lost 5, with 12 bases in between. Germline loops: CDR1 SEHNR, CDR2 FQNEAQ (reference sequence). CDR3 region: CASSLQGKGTEAFF. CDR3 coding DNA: TGTGCCAGCAGCTTACAGGGGAAAGGGACTGAAGCTTTCTTT.

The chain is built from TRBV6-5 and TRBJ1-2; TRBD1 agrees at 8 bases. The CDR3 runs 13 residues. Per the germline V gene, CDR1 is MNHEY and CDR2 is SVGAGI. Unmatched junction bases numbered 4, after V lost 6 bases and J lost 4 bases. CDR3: CASRVGQGYGYTF. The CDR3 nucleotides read TGTGCCAGCAGGGTAGGACAGGGCTATGGCTACACCTTC.

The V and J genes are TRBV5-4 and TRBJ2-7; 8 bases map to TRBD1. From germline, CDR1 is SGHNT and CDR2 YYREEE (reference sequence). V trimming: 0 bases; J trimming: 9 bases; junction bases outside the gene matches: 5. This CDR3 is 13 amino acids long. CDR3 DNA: TGTGCCAGCAGCTTGGAACAGGGGGTAGGGCAGTACTTC. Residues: CASSLEQGVGQYF.

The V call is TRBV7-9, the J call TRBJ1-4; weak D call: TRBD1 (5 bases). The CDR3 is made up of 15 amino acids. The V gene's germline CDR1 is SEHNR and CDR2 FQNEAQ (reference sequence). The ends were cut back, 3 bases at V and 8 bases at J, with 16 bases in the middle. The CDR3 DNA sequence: TGTGCCAGCAGCTTCTCAGGGCTCCTGGAGGAAAAACTGTTTTTT. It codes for CASSFSGLLEEKLFF.

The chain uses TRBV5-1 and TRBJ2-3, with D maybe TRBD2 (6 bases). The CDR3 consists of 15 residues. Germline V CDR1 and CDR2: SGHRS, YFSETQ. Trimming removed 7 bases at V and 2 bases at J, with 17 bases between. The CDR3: CASDFLGGFTDTQYF. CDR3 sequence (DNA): TGCGCCAGCGACTTCTTGGGGGGTTTCACAGATACGCAGTATTTT.

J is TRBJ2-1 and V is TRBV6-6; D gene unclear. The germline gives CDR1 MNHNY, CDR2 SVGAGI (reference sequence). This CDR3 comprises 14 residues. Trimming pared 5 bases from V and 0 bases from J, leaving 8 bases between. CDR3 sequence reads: CASSRMSSYNEQFF. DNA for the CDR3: TGTGCCAGCAGTCGAATGAGCTCCTACAATGAGCAGTTCTTC.